What follows is one T cell receptor (beta chain) and its context. This sample stems from a study of shared clonotypes between healthy human individuals. The material for each subset, its genomic DNA, was split evenly across several immunoSEQ plates. Produced via immunoSEQ multiplex PCR; TCRdb's table is partial and in-frame only. The profile shows 550,000 to 750,000 clones, about 91% of them singletons. CD45RO negativity and positive selection for CCR7 defined naive CD8 cells, a population that excluded terminally differentiated effector memory CD45RA+ cells. From germline, CDR1 is LNHNV and CDR2 YYDKDF (reference sequence). The V end lost 0 bases, the J end lost 5 bases, and 11 bases lay between the germline ends. The CDR3 length is 14 residues.

This chain links TRBV15 with TRBJ2-7, with D possibly being TRBD1 (6 bases). This clonotype was sampled from a man in his thirties or forties in good health. What was sequenced was naive CD8+ T cells sorted from blood. CDR3 DNA: TGTGCCACCAGCAGAGAGGGGGCTGGCGACGAGCAGTACTTC. Protein sequence: CATSREGAGDEQYF.